Presented here are 27 T cell receptor beta chains from one specimen sequenced in a study of a mutant IDH1 vaccine in newly diagnosed glioma. For these TCRs, the target antigens are not known. The time point here: week 35, safety follow-up. One vaccine dose held 300 ug of mutant IDH1 20-mer peptide and came with topical imiquimod. Data came from immunoSEQ multiplex PCR; TCRdb stores just in-frame clones and leaves some out. The table lists 40,000 to 60,000 clones, more than 65% of them singletons. Sequences were derived from PBMCs, sampled from a glioma patient whose treatment included an IDH1 peptide vaccine. These receptors all stem from a man aged 40-49 years with glioma.

The chain recombines TRBV7-2 with TRBJ1-4, with D perhaps TRBD1 (5 bases). This CDR3 has 14 amino acids. V lost 0 bases and J 5 bases, leaving 7 bases between the germline ends. The germline V gene encodes CDR1 SGHTA and CDR2 FQGNSA. CDR3 bases: TGTGCCAGCAGCTTAGCGACAGAAAATGAAAAACTGTTTTTT. It specifies CASSLATENEKLFF.

This clone was found many times. DNA of the CDR3: TGCGCCAGCAGTGATGGGGGCTCGAACACTGAAGCTTTCTTT. Its translation: CASSDGGSNTEAFF. The chain links TRBV10-1 to TRBJ1-1, with a tentative D call TRBD1 (6 bases). With 3 bases removed from V and 1 base from J, the gap between germline ends came to 9 bases. In germline, CDR1 is WNHNN, CDR2 SYGVQD (reference sequence). The CDR3 has 14 residues.

This clone was observed a handful of times. The rearrangement joins TRBV7-9 to TRBJ2-3; 8 positions match TRBD2. Germline V gene data show CDR1 as SEHNR and CDR2 as FQNEAQ (reference sequence). The CDR3 consists of 16 residues. J gave up 3 bases and V 0 bases, and 5 bases lay outside the gene matches. The CDR3 nucleotides read TGTGCCAGCAGCTTAGCTGTCGGGGGGGATACAGATACGCAGTATTTT. Its translation is CASSLAVGGDTDTQYF.

The V gene is TRBV2, the J gene TRBJ1-1, with unresolved D. The germline V and J ends were trimmed by 9 bases and 6 bases, with 17 bases remaining between them. The CDR3 sequence is 13 residues long. Germline V lookup: CDR1 SNHLY, CDR2 FYNNEI. CDR3 residues: CASGQSPAAEAFF. The CDR3 DNA follows: TGTGCCAGTGGGCAGAGCCCCGCCGCTGAAGCTTTCTTT.

This chain joins TRBV30 and TRBJ1-5; no firm D call. The CDR3 spans 14 residues. Germline loops: CDR1 GTSNPN, CDR2 SVGIG (reference sequence). The V and J ends lost 3 bases and 0 bases respectively, with 9 bases between them. Written as DNA, the CDR3 is TGTGCCTGGAGCCCAGCCGCTAGCAATCAGCCCCAGCATTTT. This translates into CAWSPAASNQPQHF.

This clone was seen more than once but under ten times. The gene calls are TRBV4-1 and TRBJ2-7; D is uncertain. Germline CDR1 reads MGHRA; CDR2 reads YSYEKL. V was shortened by 0 bases and J by 3 bases, with 6 bases between the two germline ends. This CDR3 is 13 amino acids long. This chain's CDR3 is CASSQDPDYEQYF. CDR3 nucleotides: TGCGCCAGCAGCCAAGACCCAGACTACGAGCAGTACTTC.

The chain carries TRBV4-1 and TRBJ1-6; D is unclear. The CDR3 totals 18 residues. The V and J ends lost 0 bases and 6 bases respectively, with 18 bases between them. CDR1 and CDR2 (germline): MGHRA, YSYEKL. CDR3 DNA: TGCGCCAGCAGCCAAGATCCATCAAAGCGTTACCTTAATTCACCCCTCCACTTT. It specifies CASSQDPSKRYLNSPLHF.

The chain joins TRBV5-4 to TRBJ1-4; D remains unclear. CDR1 is SGHNT, CDR2 YYREEE, per germline (reference sequence). The CDR3 is 15 amino acids. V was cut by 2 bases and J by 6 bases, with 14 bases left in between. The CDR3, as DNA: TGTGCCAGCAGCTTTAACCGGGCCCTGGATGAAAAACTGTTTTTT. Protein sequence: CASSFNRALDEKLFF.

The rearrangement links TRBV5-1 to TRBJ2-5; 10 bases match TRBD2. Germline CDR1 is SGHRS and CDR2 is YFSETQ. V was clipped by 3 bases and J by 5 bases; unmatched bases: 10. This CDR3 spans 16 amino acids. The CDR3: CASSSLGLAGGETQYF. The CDR3 DNA reads as TGCGCCAGCAGCTCCTTAGGGTTAGCGGGGGGTGAGACCCAGTACTTC.

The genes are TRBV27 and TRBJ2-2; D ambiguous. Germline loops: CDR1 MNHEY, CDR2 SMNVEV (reference sequence). V gave up 4 bases and J gave up 0 bases, with 3 bases separating them. This CDR3 comprises 13 residues. Here the CDR3 DNA reads TGTGCCAGCAGTTATTCGAACACCGGGGAGCTGTTTTTT. Its translation is CASSYSNTGELFF.

The rearrangement uses TRBV19 and TRBJ1-5; the D gene is possibly TRBD1 (5 bases). The germline CDR1 and CDR2 sequences are LNHDA and SQIVND (reference sequence). This CDR3 has 16 residues. The V end was cut by 3 bases, the J end by 2 bases, with 14 bases between. The CDR3 spells CASSIPGRARNQPQHF. The CDR3 nucleotides are TGTGCCAGTAGTATCCCCGGCAGGGCCCGCAATCAGCCCCAGCATTTT.

This chain links TRBV5-1 with TRBJ1-5; D remains unclear. CDR3 length: 17 amino acids. Per germline, CDR1 SGHRS and CDR2 YFSETQ. Trimming stripped 1 base from V and 2 bases from J, with 16 bases between. The CDR3 DNA follows: TGCGCCAGCAGCTTGAGGGCCTTGGGGATGGGCAATCAGCCCCAGCATTTT. Residues: CASSLRALGMGNQPQHF.

This clone appeared a single time. This rearrangement joins TRBV6-1 to TRBJ2-2; D is unresolved. The V and J ends lost 7 bases and 0 bases respectively, with 6 bases between them. Germline CDR1 and CDR2: MNHNS and SASEGT. This CDR3 is 13 amino acids long. The chain's CDR3 is CASTPANTGELFF. The CDR3 DNA reads as TGTGCCAGCACGCCAGCGAACACCGGGGAGCTGTTTTTT.

This sequence joins TRBV6-5 and TRBJ2-7; 9 bases agree with TRBD2. Trimming at V came to 8 bases and at J to 3 bases, leaving 8 bases not matched to a gene. The CDR3 loop spans 14 amino acids. In germline, CDR1 is MNHEY, CDR2 SVGAGI. As DNA, the CDR3 is TGTGCCAGCTATAAGACTAGCGGATACTACGAGCAGTACTTC. Translating it yields CASYKTSGYYEQYF.

The chain combines TRBV7-9 with TRBJ2-3, with D tentatively TRBD1 (6 bases). This CDR3 region has 13 residues. CDR1 is SEHNR and CDR2 is FQNEAQ in the germline V gene (reference sequence). V was pared by 2 bases and J by 6 bases, with 9 bases between. CDR3 amino acids: CASSLLGADTQYF. CDR3 DNA: TGTGCCAGCAGCTTACTGGGGGCGGATACGCAGTATTTT.

The chain couples TRBV6-5 to TRBJ2-3; tentative D call: TRBD1 (5 bases). This CDR3 comprises 14 residues. Germline CDR1 is MNHEY and CDR2 is SVGAGI. The ends were cut back, 4 bases at V and 4 bases at J, with 12 bases in the middle. The CDR3: CASSSGFAADTQYF. CDR3 in DNA: TGTGCCAGCAGTTCAGGGTTTGCTGCAGATACGCAGTATTTT.

The V gene is TRBV2, the J gene TRBJ2-3, with D possibly called TRBD1 or TRBD2 (5 bases each). V lost 6 bases and J lost 6, with 22 bases in between. The CDR3 loop spans 16 amino acids. Germline V gene data show CDR1 as SNHLY and CDR2 as FYNNEI. This CDR3 reads CASSPRPGRNYDTQYF. CDR3 DNA: TGTGCCAGCAGCCCCCGACCGGGACGCAATTACGATACGCAGTATTTT.

This clone was found once. J is TRBJ2-5 and V is TRBV13; TRBD2 matches 10 bases. Losses at the gene ends were 5 bases for V and 4 bases for J; bases not matched to a gene: 10. The germline V gene has CDR1 PRHDT and CDR2 FYEKMQ (reference sequence). There are 16 residues in the CDR3. The CDR3, as DNA: TGTGCCAGCAGCCCTGGGGGAGCGGGGGGGATAGAGACCCAGTACTTC. It is translated as CASSPGGAGGIETQYF.

Only a few counts were recorded for this clone. The chain links TRBV5-1 to TRBJ1-2; 7 bases line up with TRBD1. Germline loops: CDR1 SGHRS, CDR2 YFSETQ. The V gene end was trimmed by 0 bases and the J gene end by 5 bases; junction bases not matched to a gene: 1. CDR3 length: 13 amino acids. This chain's CDR3 is CASSLEGAYGYTF. As DNA, the CDR3 is TGCGCCAGCAGCTTGGAGGGGGCGTATGGCTACACCTTC.

The DNA for the CDR3 is TGTGCCACCAGCAGAGATCCCCGGACACTTAACTACGAGCAGTACTTC. This encodes CATSRDPRTLNYEQYF. The chain employs TRBV15 and TRBJ2-7; TRBD1 might be the D (5 bases). The CDR3 runs to 16 residues. Germline CDR1 and CDR2: LNHNV and YYDKDF (reference sequence). The V and J ends lost 0 bases and 3 bases respectively, with 15 bases between them.

The chain employs TRBV4-1 and TRBJ2-5; 12 nucleotides align to TRBD2. Germline lookup yields CDR1 MGHRA and CDR2 YSYEKL. Unmatched junction bases numbered 12, after V lost 4 bases and J lost 3 bases. The length of the CDR3 is 18 residues. For the CDR3, the DNA is TGCGCCAGCAGCCCTGGACTAGCGGGGACCTGGGACAAAGAGACCCAGTACTTC. Amino acid sequence: CASSPGLAGTWDKETQYF.

The chain couples TRBV10-3 to TRBJ1-2; 7 bases are shared with TRBD1. Trimming took 9 bases from V and 2 from J; bases not matched to a gene: 9. From germline, CDR1 is ENHRY and CDR2 SYGVKD. This CDR3 is built from 14 residues. As DNA, the CDR3 is TGTGCCATGCAAGACCTGGGACAGAACTATGGCTACACCTTC. It yields the protein CAMQDLGQNYGYTF.

V usage is TRBV2 and J usage is TRBJ2-1, with TRBD1 matching 9 bases. Germline V CDR1 and CDR2: SNHLY, FYNNEI. J lost 8 bases, V lost 1 base, and 6 bases had no gene match. The CDR3 loop spans 15 amino acids. The chain's CDR3 is CASSEGDREVDEQFF. As DNA, the CDR3 is TGTGCCAGCAGTGAAGGGGACAGGGAAGTAGATGAGCAGTTCTTC.

The chain combines TRBV6-1 with TRBJ2-5; unclear D gene. This CDR3 comprises 13 residues. Germline CDR1 reads MNHNS; CDR2 reads SASEGT. Trimming took 8 bases from V and 0 from J, leaving 10 bases between them. The CDR3 protein is CASVRSNQETQYF. The CDR3 DNA reads as TGTGCCAGCGTGCGTTCCAACCAAGAGACCCAGTACTTC.

CDR3 amino acids: CASSLAGGPGTDTQYF. CDR3 in DNA: TGTGCCAGCAGCTTAGCGGGGGGGCCGGGCACAGATACGCAGTATTTT. The chain combines TRBV7-2 with TRBJ2-3; possibly TRBD2 for D (7 bases). Trimming left V 0 bases short and J 1 base short, with 11 bases between. This CDR3 spans 16 amino acids. Germline CDR1 reads SGHTA; CDR2 reads FQGNSA.

The V and J genes are TRBV6-5 and TRBJ2-3, with D perhaps matching TRBD2 (6 bases). This CDR3 has 15 amino acids. Trimming took off 4 bases at V and 1 base at J, with 12 bases between the two ends. Germline V gene sequence: CDR1 MNHEY, CDR2 SVGAGI. Here the CDR3 reads CASSSSAGRTDTQYF. CDR3 nucleotides: TGTGCCAGCAGTTCCTCAGCGGGCCGCACAGATACGCAGTATTTT.

V and J are TRBV27 and TRBJ1-6, with D unclear. Trimming shortened V by 0 bases and J by 0 bases, and 9 bases separated the two germline ends. The CDR3 spans 17 residues. Germline V lookup: CDR1 MNHEY, CDR2 SMNVEV (reference sequence). The CDR3 is CASSLSQGSSYNSPLHF. Written as DNA, the CDR3 is TGTGCCAGCAGTTTATCGCAAGGGAGCTCCTATAATTCACCCCTCCACTTT.